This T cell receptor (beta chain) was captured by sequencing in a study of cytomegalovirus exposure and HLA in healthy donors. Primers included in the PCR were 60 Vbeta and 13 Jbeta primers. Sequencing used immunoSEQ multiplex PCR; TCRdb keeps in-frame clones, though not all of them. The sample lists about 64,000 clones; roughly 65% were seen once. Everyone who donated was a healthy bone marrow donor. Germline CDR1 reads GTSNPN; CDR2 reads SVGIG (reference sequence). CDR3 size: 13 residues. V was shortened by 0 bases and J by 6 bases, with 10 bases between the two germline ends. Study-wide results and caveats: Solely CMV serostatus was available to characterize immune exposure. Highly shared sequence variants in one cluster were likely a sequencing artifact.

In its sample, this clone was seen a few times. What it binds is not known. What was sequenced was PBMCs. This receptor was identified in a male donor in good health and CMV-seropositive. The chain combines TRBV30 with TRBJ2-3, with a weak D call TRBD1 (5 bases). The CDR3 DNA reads TGTGCCTGGAGTGTCTCTACAGGTGATACGCAGTATTTT. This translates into CAWSVSTGDTQYF.